This TCR beta chain stems from a study of shared clonotypes between healthy human individuals. Study details: CD8 memory received one plate per donor, CD8 naive two, CD4 memory three and CD4 naive three. Study-level results: Rarefaction exposed incomplete sorted-subset sequencing despite large depth. Blood was the only sampled material, and tissue repertoires likely differ.

The method was immunoSEQ multiplex PCR; TCRdb's version includes in-frame clones alone and lacks a portion of them. The profile shows about 1 million clones, about 84% of them singletons. Comments on this clone: Its antigen is as yet unknown.

CDR1 is MDHEN, CDR2 SYDVKM, per germline. The V end lost 8 bases, the J end lost 4 bases, and 20 bases lay between the germline ends. CDR3 size: 15 residues. The chain couples TRBV28 to TRBJ2-5; D possibly corresponds to TRBD2 (6 bases). Sequenced sample: memory CD4+ T cells from PBMCs. Regarding subset: CD45RA-negative fraction. The sequence derives from a young man in good health. Some clones in this sample may be carry-over from other donors' samples. The CDR3, as DNA: TGTGCCAGCGGATCGGCGGGAACGCAAACAGAGACCCAGTACTTC. This translates into CASGSAGTQTETQYF.